This T cell receptor beta chain comes out of a study of OX40 agonist ivuxolimab in advanced cancers. Germline V gene data show CDR1 as MNHNS and CDR2 as SASEGT. The CDR3 runs 15 residues. Trimming pared 5 bases from V and 2 bases from J, leaving 13 bases between. Here immunoSEQ multiplex PCR was the method, and the copy in TCRdb shows in-frame clones only, minus some. Found here are 65,000 to 70,000 clones, around 90% of them singletons; the top ten hold approximately 2.6%. This TCR derives from an adult with an advanced solid tumor such as melanoma, head and neck, liver or kidney cancer. The sample consisted of CD4+ or CD8+ T cells sorted from blood, taken in a trial of the OX40 agonist ivuxolimab. V is TRBV6-1 and J is TRBJ2-1; D might be TRBD1 (6 bases). This CDR3 reads CASSLQGRTYNEQFF. In DNA, the CDR3 is TGTGCCAGCAGTTTACAGGGTCGTACCTACAATGAGCAGTTCTTC.